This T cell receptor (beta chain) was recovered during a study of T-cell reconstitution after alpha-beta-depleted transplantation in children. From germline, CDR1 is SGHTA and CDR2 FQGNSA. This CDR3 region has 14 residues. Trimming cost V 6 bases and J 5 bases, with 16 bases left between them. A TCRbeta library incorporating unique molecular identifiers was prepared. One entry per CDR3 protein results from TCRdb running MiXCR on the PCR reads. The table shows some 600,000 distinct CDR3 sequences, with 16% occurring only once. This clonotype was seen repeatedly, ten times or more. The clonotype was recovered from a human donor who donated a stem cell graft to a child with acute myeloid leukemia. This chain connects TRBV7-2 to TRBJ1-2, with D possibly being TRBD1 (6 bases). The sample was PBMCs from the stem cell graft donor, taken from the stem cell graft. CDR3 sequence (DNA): TGTGCCAGCAGTCCTACGGGGGGCGGGTATGGCTACACCTTC. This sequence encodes CASSPTGGGYGYTF.